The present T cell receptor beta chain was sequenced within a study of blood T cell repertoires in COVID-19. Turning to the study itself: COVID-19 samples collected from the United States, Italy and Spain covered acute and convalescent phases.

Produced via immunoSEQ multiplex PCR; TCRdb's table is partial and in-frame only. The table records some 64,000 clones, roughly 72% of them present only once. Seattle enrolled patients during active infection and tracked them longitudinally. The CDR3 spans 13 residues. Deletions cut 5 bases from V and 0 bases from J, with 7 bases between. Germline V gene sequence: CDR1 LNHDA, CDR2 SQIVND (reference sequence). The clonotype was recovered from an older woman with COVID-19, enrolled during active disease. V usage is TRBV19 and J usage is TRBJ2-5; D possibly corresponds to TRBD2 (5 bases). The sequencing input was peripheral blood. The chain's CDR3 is CASSARDQETQYF. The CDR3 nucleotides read TGTGCCAGTAGTGCGCGGGACCAAGAGACCCAGTACTTC.